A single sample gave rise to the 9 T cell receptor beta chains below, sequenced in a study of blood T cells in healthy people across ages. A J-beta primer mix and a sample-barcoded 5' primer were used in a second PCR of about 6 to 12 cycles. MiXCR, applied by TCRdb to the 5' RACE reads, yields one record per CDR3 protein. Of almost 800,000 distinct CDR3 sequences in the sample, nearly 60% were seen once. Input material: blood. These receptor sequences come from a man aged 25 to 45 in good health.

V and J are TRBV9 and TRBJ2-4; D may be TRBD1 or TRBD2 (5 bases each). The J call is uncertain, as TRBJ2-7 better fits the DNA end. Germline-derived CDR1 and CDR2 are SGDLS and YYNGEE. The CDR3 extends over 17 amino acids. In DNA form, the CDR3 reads TGTGCCAGCAGCGTAGGGGACCTCCGTTGGCAGACCTACGAGCAGTACTTC. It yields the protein CASSVGDLRWQTYEQYF.

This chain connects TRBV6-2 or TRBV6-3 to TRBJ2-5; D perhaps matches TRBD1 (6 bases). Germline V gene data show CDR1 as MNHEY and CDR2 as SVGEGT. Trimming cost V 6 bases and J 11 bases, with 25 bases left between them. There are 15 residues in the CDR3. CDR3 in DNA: TGTGCCAGCAGCCTGGACAGATCGGGCTACAATGAGCAGTACTTC. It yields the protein CASSLDRSGYNEQYF.

The CDR3 nucleotides are TGTGCCAGCAGCTTAGCGGGTAGCCCTTCACCCCTCCACTTT. Its translation is CASSLAGSPSPLHF. The rearrangement links TRBV7-2 to TRBJ1-6; no firm D call. Trimming cost V 0 bases and J 9 bases, with 9 bases left between them. The germline gives CDR1 SGHTA, CDR2 FQGNSA. The CDR3 totals 14 residues.

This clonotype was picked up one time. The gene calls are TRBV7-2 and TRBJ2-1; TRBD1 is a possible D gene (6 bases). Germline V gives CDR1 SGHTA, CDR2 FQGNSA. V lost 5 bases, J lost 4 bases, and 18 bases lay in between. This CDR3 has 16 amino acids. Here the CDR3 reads CASSQFGGGNYNEQFF. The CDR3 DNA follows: TGTGCCAGCAGCCAATTTGGTGGGGGCAATTACAATGAGCAGTTCTTC. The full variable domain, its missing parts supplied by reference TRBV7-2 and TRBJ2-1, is GAGVSQSPSNKVTEKGKDVELRCDPISGHTALYWYRQSLGQGLEFLIYFQGNSAPDKSGLPSDRFSAERTGGSVSTLTIQRTQQEDSAVYLCASSQFGGGNYNEQFFGPGTRLTVL.

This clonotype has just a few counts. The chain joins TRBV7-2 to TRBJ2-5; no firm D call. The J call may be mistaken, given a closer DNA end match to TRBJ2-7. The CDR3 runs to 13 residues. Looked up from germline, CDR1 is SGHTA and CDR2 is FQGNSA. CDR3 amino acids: CASSPPGSTEQYF. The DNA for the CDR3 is TGTGCCAGCAGCCCCCCGGGTAGCACCGAGCAGTACTTC.

CDR3 protein: CASSRGPYNIQYF. CDR3 DNA: TGTGCCAGTAGCAGGGGGCCGTATAACATTCAGTACTTC. The chain couples TRBV19 to TRBJ2-7, with TRBD1 matching 8 bases. The DNA end is a closer match to TRBJ2-4, so the J assignment may be wrong. Per germline, CDR1 LNHDA and CDR2 SQIVND (reference sequence). There are 13 residues in the CDR3.

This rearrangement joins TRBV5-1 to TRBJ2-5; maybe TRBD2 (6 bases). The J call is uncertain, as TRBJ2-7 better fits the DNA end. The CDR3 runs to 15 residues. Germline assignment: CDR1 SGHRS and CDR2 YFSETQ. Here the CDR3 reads CASSLDGARGLEQYF. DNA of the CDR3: TGCGCCAGCAGCCTGGATGGGGCGAGGGGACTCGAGCAGTACTTC.

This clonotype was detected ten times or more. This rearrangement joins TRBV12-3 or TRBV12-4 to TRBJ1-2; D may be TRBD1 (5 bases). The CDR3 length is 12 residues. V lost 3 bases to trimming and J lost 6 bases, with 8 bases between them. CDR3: CASSLRGDGYTF. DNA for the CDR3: TGTGCCAGCAGTTTGCGGGGGGATGGCTACACCTTC.

The DNA of the CDR3 is TGCAGTCAGGACAGGGGTCGGGAGACCCAGTACTTC. This sequence encodes CSQDRGRETQYF. The rearrangement joins TRBV20-1 to TRBJ2-5; TRBD1 matches 9 bases. This CDR3 has 12 residues. CDR1 is DFQATT, CDR2 SNEGSKA, per germline (reference sequence). Germline trimming cut 8 bases from V and 5 bases from J; bases unmatched to any gene: 6.